This T cell receptor (beta chain) emerged from a study of blood T cell repertoires in COVID-19. Study-wide background: T cells, B-cell-depleted T cells, or PBMCs provided the cDNA or gDNA that served as material.

Clones were read by immunoSEQ multiplex PCR, and TCRdb kept only the in-frame ones, dropping some. The sample shows 260,000 or so clones, roughly 87% of them seen only once. The CDR3 sequence is 15 residues long. CDR1 SGDLS and CDR2 YYNGEE come from the germline V gene. Trimming removed 5 bases at V and 4 bases at J, with 18 bases between. Sequenced material: peripheral blood. The receptor's source is a human donor in a cohort sampled during active COVID-19. The J gene is TRBJ2-5, the V gene TRBV9; D is unresolved. The CDR3 loop reads CASSPYDSPGETQYF. The CDR3 bases are TGTGCCAGCAGTCCCTACGACTCCCCGGGAGAGACCCAGTACTTC.